This T cell receptor (beta chain) emerged from a study of a mutant IDH1 vaccine in newly diagnosed glioma. Specified time point: week 35, safety follow-up. What each vaccine dose contained was 300 ug of mutant IDH1 20-mer peptide, accompanied by topical imiquimod. Notes on this clone: Its target is unknown.

The CDR3 length is 14 residues. From germline, CDR1 is GTSNPN and CDR2 SVGIG (reference sequence). Trimming took off 2 bases at V and 4 bases at J, with 15 bases between the two ends. Sequencing used immunoSEQ multiplex PCR; TCRdb keeps in-frame clones, though not all of them. The sample holds tens of thousands of clones, 81% seen once. This TCR was sampled from a man aged 35-49 years with glioma. The J gene is TRBJ2-7, the V gene TRBV30; no definite D call. Sequenced material: PBMCs, taken from a glioma patient whose treatment included an IDH1 peptide vaccine. CDR3 bases: TGTGCCTGGAGTACGATCCGGCGGCGTTACGAGCAGTACTTC. Its translation: CAWSTIRRRYEQYF.